These 24 T cell receptor beta chains came from one sample sequenced in a study of T cell repertoires in cytomegalovirus infection. One entry per CDR3 protein, called by TCRdb with MiXCR from the reads. In the table there are 200,000 or so distinct CDR3 sequences, approximately 19% of which are singletons. Sequencing was carried out using PBMCs. The receptors stem from a human donor in good health (CMV status not recorded). Some clones in this sample may be carry-over from other donors' samples.

The CDR3 sequence is CAISPGLAGVNEQFF. CDR3 coding DNA: TGTGCCATCAGCCCGGGACTAGCGGGAGTCAATGAGCAGTTCTTC. The chain carries TRBV10-3 and TRBJ2-1; 14 nucleotides line up with TRBD2. Per germline, CDR1 ENHRY and CDR2 SYGVKD. The length of the CDR3 is 15 residues. With V trimmed by 6 bases and J by 6 bases, 4 bases remained unmatched.

This clonotype was seen repeatedly, ten times or more. The rearrangement uses TRBV2 and TRBJ1-1, with 7 positions matching TRBD1. V trimming: 6 bases; J trimming: 1 base; junction bases outside the gene matches: 11. Germline CDR1 and CDR2: SNHLY and FYNNEI. The CDR3 runs 16 residues. The CDR3 region has the DNA TGTGCCAGCAGCCCCCGGGCAGGGGGTCAGAACACTGAAGCTTTCTTT. This sequence encodes CASSPRAGGQNTEAFF.

This rearrangement joins TRBV7-2 to TRBJ2-1; 7 nucleotides align to TRBD2. J gave up 7 bases and V 4 bases, and 1 base lay outside the gene matches. The CDR3 has 12 amino acids. Germline CDR1 SGHTA, CDR2 FQGNSA. Here the CDR3 DNA reads TGTGCCAGCAGCTCTAGCGGTAATGAGCAGTTCTTC. Protein product: CASSSSGNEQFF.

This clonotype occurred many times. V is TRBV7-2 and J is TRBJ2-3, with D perhaps given as TRBD1 or TRBD2 (5 bases each). CDR3 length: 13 amino acids. In germline, CDR1 is SGHTA, CDR2 FQGNSA. Trimming shortened V by 5 bases and J by 4 bases, and 10 bases separated the two germline ends. CDR3 residues: CASSPGRSDTQYF. The CDR3 nucleotides are TGTGCCAGCAGCCCGGGACGCTCAGATACGCAGTATTTT. Drawing the rest from reference TRBV7-2 and TRBJ2-3, the complete variable domain is GAGVSQSPSNKVTEKGKDVELRCDPISGHTALYWYRQSLGQGLEFLIYFQGNSAPDKSGLPSDRFSAERTGGSVSTLTIQRTQQEDSAVYLCASSPGRSDTQYFGPGTRLTVL.

The chain carries TRBV6-5 and TRBJ2-6; D gene ambiguous. Deletions cut 2 bases from V and 0 bases from J, with 11 bases between. CDR1 is MNHEY, CDR2 SVGAGI, per germline. The CDR3 spans 17 residues. This CDR3 is CASSYGTFSSGANVLTF. The CDR3 DNA follows: TGTGCCAGCAGTTACGGTACTTTTTCCTCTGGGGCCAACGTCCTGACTTTC.

The chain joins TRBV6-2 or TRBV6-3 to TRBJ2-1; TRBD1 might be the D (5 bases). CDR1 and CDR2 (germline): MNHEY, SVGEGT. The CDR3 is 13 amino acids. Trimming cost V 6 bases and J 9 bases, with 15 bases left between them. CDR3: CASRPGASGEQFF. Written as DNA, the CDR3 is TGTGCCAGCAGACCTGGGGCCTCCGGTGAGCAGTTCTTC.

This clonotype has only a few counts. The J gene is TRBJ1-2, the V gene TRBV29-1; weak D call: TRBD1 (5 bases). V lost 3 bases to trimming and J lost 1 base, with 15 bases between them. CDR1 is SQVTM and CDR2 is ANQGSEA in the germline V gene. The CDR3 has 15 residues. In DNA, the CDR3 is TGCAGCGTTGAGGCTTCCAGGGAACTTAACTATGGCTACACCTTC. Translating gives CSVEASRELNYGYTF. The complete variable domain, with remaining parts taken from reference TRBV29-1 and TRBJ1-2, reads SAVISQKPSRDICQRGTSLTIQCQVDSQVTMMFWYRQQPGQSLTLIATANQGSEATYESGFVIDKFPISRPNLTFSTLTVSNMSPEDSSIYLCSVEASRELNYGYTFGSGTRLTVV.

The chain combines TRBV7-2 with TRBJ1-2, with D perhaps matching TRBD1 (5 bases). This CDR3 spans 16 amino acids. Trimming removed 1 base at V and 1 base at J, with 13 bases between. CDR1 and CDR2 (germline): SGHTA, FQGNSA. CDR3 loop: CASSLGRGKYNYGYTF. The DNA of the CDR3 is TGTGCCAGCAGCTTAGGGAGGGGCAAGTATAACTATGGCTACACCTTC.

Notes on this clonotype: This sequence may be a read error, since a much larger clone differs from it by one base. This chain joins TRBV28 and TRBJ2-7; the D gene is possibly TRBD1 (5 bases). The V end was cut by 5 bases, the J end by 2 bases, with 22 bases between. The germline gives CDR1 MDHEN, CDR2 SYDVKM. CDR3 size: 17 residues. CDR3 DNA: TGTGCCAGCAGTAACGCCACGGACAATACCAATCCCTACGAGCAGTACTTC. This translates into CASSNATDNTNPYEQYF.

V gene TRBV20-1 combines with J gene TRBJ1-3; D remains unclear. This CDR3 comprises 14 residues. The V end was cut by 2 bases, the J end by 2 bases, with 10 bases between. Germline CDR1 is DFQATT and CDR2 is SNEGSKA (reference sequence). The CDR3 is CSARTDGAGNTIYF. CDR3 bases: TGCAGTGCTAGAACCGACGGGGCTGGAAACACCATATATTTT.

This clonotype was seen a few times. Here the CDR3 reads CASSLGLWGAGVYNEQFF. The CDR3 coding sequence is TGTGCCAGCAGCTTAGGGCTTTGGGGGGCAGGGGTGTACAATGAGCAGTTCTTC. The rearrangement joins TRBV7-6 to TRBJ2-1; either TRBD1 or TRBD2 may fit D (6 bases each). V shed 1 base and J shed 4 bases, with 20 bases lying between them. CDR3 length: 18 amino acids. From germline, CDR1 is SGHVS and CDR2 FNYEAQ.

The V gene is TRBV9, the J gene TRBJ1-2, with unresolved D. The germline V gene has CDR1 SGDLS and CDR2 YYNGEE. V lost 6 bases and J lost 7, with 13 bases in between. This CDR3 has 12 amino acids. CDR3 sequence: CASNKDLSGYTF. The DNA for the CDR3 is TGTGCCAGCAACAAAGATTTGAGTGGCTACACCTTC.

Comments on this clonotype: Given a much more abundant clone one base away, this may be a read error. The rearrangement joins TRBV11-2 to TRBJ2-2; 14 bases map to TRBD2. V lost 5 bases, J lost 10 bases, and 9 bases stayed unmatched. Germline assignment: CDR1 SGHAT and CDR2 FQNNGV. The CDR3 length is 16 residues. The CDR3 reads CASSEGLAGAGVELFF. The CDR3 DNA is TGTGCCAGCAGCGAGGGACTAGCGGGAGCGGGCGTGGAGCTGTTTTTT.

The chain links TRBV5-6 to TRBJ1-1; TRBD1 matches at 7 bases. This CDR3 comprises 16 residues. Germline V lookup: CDR1 SGHDT, CDR2 YYEEEE. V was pared by 4 bases and J by 4 bases, with 13 bases of the junction left unmatched. The CDR3 region is CASSQRSTGALTEAFF. The CDR3 coding sequence is TGTGCCAGCAGCCAAAGGAGCACAGGGGCTCTCACTGAAGCTTTCTTT.

V is TRBV11-3 and J is TRBJ1-1; D not resolved. The CDR3 is 15 amino acids. Germline assignment: CDR1 SGHNT and CDR2 YENEEA. V dropped 3 bases and J dropped 1 base, with 12 bases sitting between them. DNA for the CDR3: TGTGCCAGCAGCTTGATCCCGGCTGCGAACACTGAAGCTTTCTTT. Protein: CASSLIPAANTEAFF.

There are a few counts of this clonotype. This rearrangement joins TRBV7-6 to TRBJ1-4, with D possibly TRBD1 on 6 matching bases. With 5 bases removed from V and 10 bases from J, the gap between germline ends came to 14 bases. Germline V lookup: CDR1 SGHVS, CDR2 FNYEAQ. This CDR3 has 13 amino acids. DNA of the CDR3: TGTGCCAGCAGCGCACAGGGCGTCGGAAAACTGTTTTTT. This translates into CASSAQGVGKLFF.

The table lists this clonotype with many counts. The chain employs TRBV6-5 and TRBJ1-2; D not resolved. The CDR3 covers 11 residues. V was shortened by 5 bases and J by 5 bases, with 6 bases between the two germline ends. The germline V gene has CDR1 MNHEY and CDR2 SVGAGI. The CDR3 reads CASSGGYGYTF. CDR3 nucleotides: TGTGCCAGCAGTGGAGGGTATGGCTACACCTTC.

The V call is TRBV19, the J call TRBJ2-2, with D possibly TRBD2 on 6 matching bases. Germline V gene lookup returns CDR1 LNHDA and CDR2 SQIVND (reference sequence). V was pared by 7 bases and J by 0 bases, with 15 bases between. The CDR3 runs to 16 residues. The CDR3, as DNA: TGTGCCAGTACCCCGCGGGGCCGCGCGAACACCGGGGAGCTGTTTTTT. This encodes CASTPRGRANTGELFF.

This clonotype was recorded at least ten times. CDR3 DNA: TGTGCCAGCAGCTTAGGCTGGACAGCAACTGAAGCTTTCTTT. The encoded protein is CASSLGWTATEAFF. The rearrangement uses TRBV7-8 and TRBJ1-1; D may be TRBD1 (6 bases). The CDR3 extends over 14 amino acids. Trimming left V 1 base short and J 5 bases short, with 11 bases between. CDR1 is SGHVS and CDR2 is FQNEAQ in the germline V gene.

This clonotype was detected ten times or more. The chain joins TRBV7-9 to TRBJ2-2, with 10 bases aligning to TRBD1. Germline CDR1 SEHNR, CDR2 FQNEAQ (reference sequence). V was clipped by 3 bases and J by 6 bases; unmatched bases: 4. CDR3 size: 15 residues. The CDR3 loop reads CASSFRDRGAGELFF. The CDR3 DNA reads TGTGCCAGCAGCTTTCGGGACAGGGGCGCCGGGGAGCTGTTTTTT.

The gene calls are TRBV25-1 and TRBJ2-7, with D maybe TRBD1 (7 bases). Germline CDR1 and CDR2: MGHDK and SYGVNS. The CDR3 consists of 14 residues. V dropped 7 bases and J dropped 0 bases, with 13 bases sitting between them. The CDR3 here is CASNGRDSSYEQYF. CDR3 sequence (DNA): TGTGCCAGCAATGGGCGGGACAGCTCCTACGAGCAGTACTTC.

About this clonotype: Sequence at one end of the junction differs from germline and may be a read error. The chain uses TRBV11-1 and TRBJ2-1; weak D call: TRBD1 (5 bases). CDR1 SGHAT and CDR2 FQDESV come from the germline V gene (reference sequence). The CDR3 contains 12 residues. CDR3 loop: CASSHRGNEQIF. For the CDR3, the DNA is TGTGCCAGCAGCCATAGGGGAAATGAGCAGATCTTC.

This clonotype was counted many times. The chain links TRBV6-2 or TRBV6-3 to TRBJ2-1, with 10 bases that match TRBD1. V was clipped by 6 bases and J by 4 bases; unmatched bases: 6. Germline V gene sequence: CDR1 MNHEY, CDR2 SVGEGT. CDR3 length equals 15 residues. The CDR3 reads CASRRGQGSYNEQFF. DNA of the CDR3: TGTGCCAGCAGGCGGGGACAGGGGTCTTACAATGAGCAGTTCTTC.

In its sample, this clonotype was seen a few times. This chain connects TRBV20-1 to TRBJ1-5, with D unclear. V lost 3 bases, J lost 4 bases, and 10 bases lay in between. The CDR3 is made up of 13 amino acids. Germline CDR1 is DFQATT and CDR2 is SNEGSKA (reference sequence). CDR3: CSARGNRNQPQHF. The CDR3 DNA reads TGCAGTGCTAGGGGGAACCGGAATCAGCCCCAGCATTTT.